This T cell receptor beta chain was sequenced during a study of blood T cell repertoires in COVID-19. Study summary: Both acute and convalescent COVID-19 samples were obtained from the United States, Italy and Spain. PBMCs, B-cell-depleted T cells, or T cells provided the cDNA or gDNA that made up the material.

Per the original data handling: Nucleated cell counts were estimated from reference gene primer amplification. Some clones are missing from TCRdb's copy, which holds only in-frame ones; the method was immunoSEQ multiplex PCR. V, J and clone size were drawn from that table, and D and trimming were deduced from the DNA. The table shows some 280,000 clones, with just under 85% occurring only once. Trimming stripped 2 bases from V and 5 bases from J, with 37 bases between. This CDR3 region has 23 residues. Germline V CDR1 and CDR2: SGHDN, FVKESK. Material for sequencing was peripheral blood. The source is a woman aged 45 to 65 with active or convalescent COVID-19. The rearrangement links TRBV14 to TRBJ2-1; D possibly corresponds to TRBD2 (6 bases). The CDR3: CASSQSSVRPNVRAGSSHNEQFF. The CDR3 bases are TGTGCCAGCAGCCAATCTTCGGTCAGACCCAATGTTCGGGCGGGGAGTTCCCACAATGAGCAGTTCTTC.